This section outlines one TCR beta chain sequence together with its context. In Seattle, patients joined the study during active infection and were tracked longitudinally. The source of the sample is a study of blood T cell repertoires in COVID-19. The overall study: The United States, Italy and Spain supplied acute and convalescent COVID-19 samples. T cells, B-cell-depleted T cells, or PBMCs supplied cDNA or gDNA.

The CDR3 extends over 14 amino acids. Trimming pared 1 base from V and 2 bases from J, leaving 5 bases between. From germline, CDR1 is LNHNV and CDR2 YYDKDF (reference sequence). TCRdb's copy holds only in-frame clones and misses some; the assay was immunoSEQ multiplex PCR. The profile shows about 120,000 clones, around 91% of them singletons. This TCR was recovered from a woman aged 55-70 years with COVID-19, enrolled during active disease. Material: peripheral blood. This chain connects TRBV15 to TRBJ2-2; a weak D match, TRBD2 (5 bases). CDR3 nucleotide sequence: TGTGCCACCAGCAGAGCGGGAAACACCGGGGAGCTGTTTTTT. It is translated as CATSRAGNTGELFF.